This TCR beta chain was identified in a study of blood T cell dynamics during melanoma immunotherapy. Study-wide results and limits: Clones driving repertoire changes may be melanoma-specific or general immune activation.

In regard to this clone: Its target is unknown.

Each sorted CD8+ T cell subset had its entire DNA loaded. The data were produced by immunoSEQ multiplex PCR, yet TCRdb's version contains in-frame clones alone and is incomplete. Of 350 to 500 clones listed, roughly 78% are singletons. As for time point: week 3, after first cycle of checkpoint inhibitor. Disease control meant complete response, partial response or stable disease at 12 weeks. No patient had earlier systemic cancer treatment, concurrent immunosuppressants, or another active cancer. This CDR3 has 14 residues. V lost 0 bases to trimming and J lost 3 bases, with 9 bases between them. Germline CDR1 SGHNT, CDR2 YYREEE (reference sequence).

This TCR was sampled from a human donor with melanoma. The chain recombines TRBV5-4 with TRBJ1-2, with D hard to call. The material was central memory CD8+ T cells from blood, obtained from a patient treated with checkpoint blockade. CDR3 amino acids: CASSLGASDYGYTF. CDR3 bases: TGTGCCAGCAGCTTGGGGGCCAGTGACTATGGCTACACCTTC.